This T cell receptor beta chain stems from a study of Ad26.COV2.S vaccination and SARS-CoV-2 variants listed by TCRdb under 2021. The study in broad terms: Vaccine-arm donors were drawn from COV1001, a multicentre, randomized, double-blind, placebo-controlled phase I-IIa trial of Ad26.COV2.S in healthy adults. Ad26.COV2.S was administered intramuscularly at 5 x 10^10 or 1 x 10^11 viral particles, either as a single shot or as two shots given 56 days apart. Sequencing of the TCRbeta repertoire served to evaluate the specificity and breadth of SARS-CoV-2-reactive T cell receptors following Ad26.COV2.S vaccination. The TCR-sequenced set comprised roughly 30 samples: some 20 Ad26.COV2.S vaccine recipients, 5 placebo recipients and 8 SARS-CoV-2 convalescent individuals. Participants in the trial were split at random into five groups of five each, receiving low-dose or high-dose Ad26.COV2.S once or twice, or else placebo on both occasions. Investigators did not know the trial group allocation while performing experiments and assessing outcomes.

A note on this clone: What this receptor recognizes is not known. The input lacks base qualities; no much larger clone sits a single base away.

What the authors observed across the whole study: The authors noted that total T cell responses may have been underestimated by the TCR breadth and depth analyses. The study was not powered to compare responses between vaccine doses or regimens. Non-spike TCR breadth was comparable between vaccine and placebo recipients, consistent with the vaccine containing only spike. After vaccination, substantial breadth of spike-specific CD8+ and CD4+ T cell responses was reported. Spike-specific TCR breadth was higher in Ad26.COV2.S recipients than in placebo recipients (P = 0.0014).

From the cysteine up to the phenylalanine, the CDR3 has a length of 13 residues. The kept DNA is CDR3 alone, 39 bases in frame from the first base. Sequences SNHLY (CDR1) and FYNNEI (CDR2) are obtained from the germline V gene. Germline trimming: 5 bases from V, 5 bases from J; junction bases outside gene matches: 3. The treatment or condition label of this sample denotes: around 19 received Ad26.COV2.S at low or high dose, single or two shots; about five received placebo; per-sample allocation not given. For vaccine and placebo recipients, repertoires were sequenced using samples collected on day 63 after the first injection. Cohort 1b enrolled 20 to 30 adults aged 18-55 years at a single site in Boston, USA, between 29 July and 7 August 2020. Ad26.COV2.S consisted of a replication-incompetent adenovirus type 26 vector by which a prefusion-stabilized SARS-CoV-2 spike protein from the original Wuhan strain was expressed.

TCRbeta CDR3 regions were sequenced with the immunoSEQ Assay. After extraction, genomic DNA underwent amplification by bias-controlled multiplex PCR, followed by high-throughput sequencing. The study's processing was this. Collapsing and filtering of sequences were performed to quantify the absolute abundance of each unique TCRbeta CDR3 region. T cell fraction was estimated by normalization of TCRbeta template counts to usable DNA, with usable DNA being measured through amplification of reference genes present in all nucleated cells. Repertoire TCRs were annotated as SARS-CoV-2-specific by exact matching of V gene, CDR3 amino acid sequence and J gene to a known reactive TCR set. MIRA supplied the reference SARS-CoV-2 TCR set, which was filtered for enrichment in COVID-19-positive ImmuneCODE repertoires so that public or cross-reactive TCRs were removed. Using the MIRA antigens, annotated TCRs were further analysed by specific ORF or by position within an ORF. Depth was the summed frequency of annotated unique rearrangements, while breadth was defined as annotated unique rearrangements over total unique productive rearrangements. Two-sided Wilcoxon rank-sum tests were used to compare TCR breadth between groups. Here the immuneACCESS table is served through TCRdb, limited to in-frame sequences with V and J called. Missing clones are a known gap in these copies; in checked studies unresolved V genes cover under half, and the rest lacks a known reason. The DNA was the basis for D and trimming; V, J and clone size are from that table. The sample table holds about 480,000 clones, of which roughly 89% were seen once. The top ten clonotypes cover 13% of the sample.

The sequencing used peripheral blood, collected in a trial of Ad26.COV2.S vaccine versus placebo. The TCR was taken from a person between 18 and 65 years old who received the Ad26.COV2.S COVID-19 vaccine or a placebo. The chain was built from TRBV2 and TRBJ2-5; TRBD2 lines up with 9 middle nucleotides. The nucleotide sequence reads as follows: TGTGCCAGCAGTCTTCTAGCGGGGGAGACCCAGTACTTC. It translates as CASSLLAGETQYF.